A selection of T cell receptor beta chains follows, all from one sample in a study of human T cells and chemical hapten exposure. TCRdb ran MiXCR on the RACE reads and lists one entry per CDR3 protein. Of about 130,000 distinct CDR3 sequences listed, about 9.4% are singletons. Sequences were obtained from whole blood. The receptors were sampled from a male donor in good health. Some clones in this sample may be carry-over from other donors' samples. Each CDR3 is given with its conserved first and last residue. A D gene is named only where the DNA matches it firmly. Clone size is stated in some rows and not others, as once, few, many or a class when expanded.

clone_size: many
d_call: -
j_call: TRBJ2-1
v_call: TRBV10-3
cdr3_nt: TGTGCCATCAACCGGGACCCATCCTACAATGAGCAGTTCTTC
cdr3_aa: CAINRDPSYNEQFF

clone_size: many
d_call: TRBD1
j_call: TRBJ1-1
v_call: TRBV20-1
cdr3_nt: TGCAGTGCTACCCTTACAGGGGCGGACACTGAAGCTTTCTTT
cdr3_aa: CSATLTGADTEAFF

clone_size: many
d_call: -
j_call: TRBJ2-4
v_call: TRBV7-2
cdr3_nt: TGTGCCAGCAGCTTAACCCTAGCCAAAAACATTCAGTACTTC
cdr3_aa: CASSLTLAKNIQYF

clone_size: -
d_call: -
j_call: TRBJ1-2
v_call: TRBV18
cdr3_nt: TGTGCCAGCTCACCACCAGCAGGGGCGAACTATGGCTACACCTTC
cdr3_aa: CASSPPAGANYGYTF

clone_size: many
d_call: -
j_call: TRBJ2-2
v_call: TRBV12-3/TRBV12-4
cdr3_nt: TGTGCCAGCAGCCACCCAGGGACTTCGAACACCGGGGAGCTGTTTTTT
cdr3_aa: CASSHPGTSNTGELFF

clone_size: -
d_call: TRBD1
j_call: TRBJ2-1
v_call: TRBV30
cdr3_nt: TGTGCCGGCCGGGACAGGGGCTACAATGAGCAGTTCTTC
cdr3_aa: CAGRDRGYNEQFF

clone_size: few
d_call: -
j_call: TRBJ2-1
v_call: TRBV5-1
cdr3_nt: TGCGCCAGCAGCTCTTACGGTCAGGATGAGCAGTTCTTC
cdr3_aa: CASSSYGQDEQFF

clone_size: many
d_call: TRBD2
j_call: TRBJ2-5
v_call: TRBV20-1
cdr3_nt: TGCAGTGCTAGATTGGAGCTAGCGGGAGGGCCGGGGGAGACCCAGTACTTC
cdr3_aa: CSARLELAGGPGETQYF

clone_size: few
d_call: -
j_call: TRBJ2-5
v_call: TRBV6-6
cdr3_nt: TGTGCCAGCCAAAAGGGGTCCCCGGGGTCTAAAGAGACCCAGTACTTC
cdr3_aa: CASQKGSPGSKETQYF

clone_size: few
d_call: -
j_call: TRBJ1-2
v_call: TRBV29-1
cdr3_nt: TGCAGCGTGGACACTCCGGAAAGGATCTATGGCTACACCTTC
cdr3_aa: CSVDTPERIYGYTF

clone_size: -
d_call: -
j_call: TRBJ2-7
v_call: TRBV9
cdr3_nt: TGTGCCAGCAGCGTAGGGAACATGGACTACGAGCAGTACTTC
cdr3_aa: CASSVGNMDYEQYF